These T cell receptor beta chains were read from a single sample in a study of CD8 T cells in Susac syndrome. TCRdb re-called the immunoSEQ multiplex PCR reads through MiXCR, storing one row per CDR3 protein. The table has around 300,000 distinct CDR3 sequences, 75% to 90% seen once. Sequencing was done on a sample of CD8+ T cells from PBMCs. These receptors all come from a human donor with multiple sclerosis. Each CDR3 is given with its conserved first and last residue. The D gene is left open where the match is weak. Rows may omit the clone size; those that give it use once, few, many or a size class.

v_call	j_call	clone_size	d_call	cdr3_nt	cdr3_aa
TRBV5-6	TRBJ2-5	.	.	TGTGCCAGCAGCTTGGGGGGTGGAAGCCCCCAAGAGACCCAGTACTTC	CASSLGGGSPQETQYF
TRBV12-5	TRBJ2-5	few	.	TGTGCTAGTGGGCGTGGGATTGCCGGCCAGGAGACCCAGTACTTC	CASGRGIAGQETQYF
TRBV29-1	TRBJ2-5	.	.	TGCAGCGTACCAGTATCACCGGGCGAGGGAGAGACCCAGTACTTC	CSVPVSPGEGETQYF
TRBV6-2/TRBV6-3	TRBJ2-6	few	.	TGTGCCAGCAGTACGCGGGCAGGGGACCTTGACGGGGCCAACGTCCTGACTTTC	CASSTRAGDLDGANVLTF
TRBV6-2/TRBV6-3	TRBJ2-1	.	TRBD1	TGTGCCAGCAGTTCGACAGGGGAGAGCTACAATGAGCAGTTCTTC	CASSSTGESYNEQFF
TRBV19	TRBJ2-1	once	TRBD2	TGTGCCAGTAGTATCCTGCCTAGCGGGACCGCCTCCTACAATGAGCAGTTCTTC	CASSILPSGTASYNEQFF
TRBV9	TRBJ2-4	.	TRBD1	TGTGCCAGCGGGACAGGGCCTCCACAAAACATTCAGTACTTC	CASGTGPPQNIQYF
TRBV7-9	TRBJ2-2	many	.	TGTGCCAGCAGCTCGACCGGGGAGCTGTTTTTT	CASSSTGELFF
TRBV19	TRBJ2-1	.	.	TGTGCCAGTACCAAGGAGGGGGAGGGCCTCTACAATGAGCAGTTCTTC	CASTKEGEGLYNEQFF
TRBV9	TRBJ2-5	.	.	TGTGCCAGCACCAGGGGGGCTGGTGAGACCCAGTACTTC	CASTRGAGETQYF
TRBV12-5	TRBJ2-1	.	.	TGTGCTAGTGGTTTGGAGTACGGGAATGAGCAGTTCTTC	CASGLEYGNEQFF
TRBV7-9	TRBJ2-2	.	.	TGTGCCAGCAGCCCCTCCTCCAATGACGGGGAGCTGTTTTTT	CASSPSSNDGELFF
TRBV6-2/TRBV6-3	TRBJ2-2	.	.	TGTGCCAGCAGTTACCCTTTGGACAGTTTTGGGTACACCGGGGAGCTGTTTTTT	CASSYPLDSFGYTGELFF
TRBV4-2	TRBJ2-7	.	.	TGTGCCAGCAGCCAAGTCGCCACAGGATACGAGCAGTACTTC	CASSQVATGYEQYF
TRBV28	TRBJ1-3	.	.	TGTGCCAGCAGTTTCACGTCCGACCTGGCGGGAAACACCATATATTTT	CASSFTSDLAGNTIYF
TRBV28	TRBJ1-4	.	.	TGTGCCAGCAGCCCCCCGACAGGCTTTAATGAAAAACTGTTTTTT	CASSPPTGFNEKLFF
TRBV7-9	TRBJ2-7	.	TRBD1	TGTGCCAGCAGCTTTGGGGAGACAGGGGATTACGAGCAGTACTTC	CASSFGETGDYEQYF
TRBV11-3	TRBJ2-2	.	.	TGTGCCAGCAGCTTAGATCCCACCGGGGAGCTGTTTTTT	CASSLDPTGELFF
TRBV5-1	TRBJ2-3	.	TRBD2	TGCGCCAGCAGCTTGAGTCTAGCGGGGACCACAGATACGCAGTATTTT	CASSLSLAGTTDTQYF
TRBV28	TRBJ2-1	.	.	TGTGCCAGCAGTCCCGGGTTATCGATTTACAATGAGCAGTTCTTC	CASSPGLSIYNEQFF
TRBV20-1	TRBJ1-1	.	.	TGCAGTGCTTGGGACTCCCGTAAGGGAATCATGAACACTGAAGCTTTCTTT	CSAWDSRKGIMNTEAFF
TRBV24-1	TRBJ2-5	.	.	TGTGCCACCAGTGGCGGAGAAGAGACCCAGTACTTC	CATSGGEETQYF
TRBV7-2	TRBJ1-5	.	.	TGTGCCAGCAGCTTATCCCCGCCCGATAATCAGCCCCAGCATTTT	CASSLSPPDNQPQHF
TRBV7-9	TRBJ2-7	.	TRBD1	TGTGCCAGCAGCGGGTGGACAGGGCGGGACGAGCAGTACTTC	CASSGWTGRDEQYF
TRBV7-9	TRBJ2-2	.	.	TGTGCCAGCAGCTTCTCTCTGGGGACCGGGGAGCTGTTTTTT	CASSFSLGTGELFF
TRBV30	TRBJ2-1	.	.	TGTGCCTGGAGTGTACGAGGGACGGGTGACAATGAGCAGTTCTTC	CAWSVRGTGDNEQFF
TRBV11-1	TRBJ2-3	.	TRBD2	TGTGCCAGCAGCCCATACGACGAAGCGGGGGAGGGGGACTACACAGATACGCAGTATTTT	CASSPYDEAGEGDYTDTQYF
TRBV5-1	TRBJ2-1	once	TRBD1	TGCGCCAGCAGCTTGGCGACAGGGGTCAATGAGCAGTTCTTC	CASSLATGVNEQFF
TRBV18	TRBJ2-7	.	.	TGTGCCAGCTCCCTCGGACTTTTCTACGAGCAGTACTTC	CASSLGLFYEQYF
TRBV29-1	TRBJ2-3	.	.	TGCAGCGTTCAGGGCAATTATACGCAGTATTTT	CSVQGNYTQYF
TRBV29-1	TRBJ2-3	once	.	TGCAGCGCCACCCCGCGGGATACGCAGTATTTT	CSATPRDTQYF
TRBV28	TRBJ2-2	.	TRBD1	TGTGCCAGCAGTTCCGGGACAGGGGACACCGGGGAGCTGTTTTTT	CASSSGTGDTGELFF
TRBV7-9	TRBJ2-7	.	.	TGTGCCAGCAGCTTGCCGACGGAGGTTTACGAGCAGTACTTC	CASSLPTEVYEQYF
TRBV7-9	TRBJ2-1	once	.	TGTGCCAGCAGCGTACCCTCATCAGGGAATGAGCAGTTCTTC	CASSVPSSGNEQFF
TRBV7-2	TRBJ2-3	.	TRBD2	TGTGCCAGCAGCCTAGGACTAGCCTGGACAGATACGCAGTATTTT	CASSLGLAWTDTQYF
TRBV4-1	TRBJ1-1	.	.	TGCGCCAGCAGCCAAGGGGACACTGAAGCTTTCTTT	CASSQGDTEAFF
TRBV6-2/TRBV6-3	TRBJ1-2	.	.	TGTGCCAGCAGTTACGGGACTTACTATGGCTACACCTTC	CASSYGTYYGYTF
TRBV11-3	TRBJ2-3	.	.	TGTGCCAGCAGCGGGGTTATGGCAGATACGCAGTATTTT	CASSGVMADTQYF
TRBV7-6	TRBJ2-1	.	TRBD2	TGTGCCAGCAGCTTTCCAAGCGGGGGGTCTTACAATGAGCAGTTCTTC	CASSFPSGGSYNEQFF
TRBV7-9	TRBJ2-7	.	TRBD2	TGTGCCAGCAGCTCCGGCCCAGCGGGGGGCTCAGAGCAGTACTTC	CASSSGPAGGSEQYF
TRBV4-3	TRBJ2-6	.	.	TGCGCCAGCAGCCAAGACACCGACTCTGGGGCCAACGTCCTGACTTTC	CASSQDTDSGANVLTF
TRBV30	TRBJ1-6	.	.	TGTGCCTGGAGTGTACTTGGAGACAGACACTTT	CAWSVLGDRHF
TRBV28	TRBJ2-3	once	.	TGTGCCAGCAGTTCCCCGGAACTGGGGCGCACAGATACGCAGTATTTT	CASSSPELGRTDTQYF
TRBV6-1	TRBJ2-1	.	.	TGTGCCAGCAGTGTTTTCAGGGAGCTAAAAAATGAGCAGTTCTTC	CASSVFRELKNEQFF
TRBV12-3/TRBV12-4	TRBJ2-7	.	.	TGTGCCAGCAGCCCCAGTCTAGGGTACGAGCAGTACTTC	CASSPSLGYEQYF
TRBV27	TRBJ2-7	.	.	TGTGCCAGCAGTTTACGGGGAGCCGAGCAGTACTTC	CASSLRGAEQYF
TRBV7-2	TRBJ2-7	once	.	TGTGCCAGCAGCCCTCCCCAGGGAAGCGAGCAGTACTTC	CASSPPQGSEQYF
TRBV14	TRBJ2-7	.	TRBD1	TGTGCCAGCAGCCCGGGACAGGGGATTCTCTACGAGCAGTACTTC	CASSPGQGILYEQYF
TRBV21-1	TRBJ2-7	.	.	TGTGCCACCACATGCGAACGGGCTGCCGAGCAGTACTTC	CATTCERAAEQYF
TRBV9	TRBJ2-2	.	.	TGTGCCAGCAGCGTAGGCCCCCTCAGGGGGGACACCGGGGAGCTGTTTTTT	CASSVGPLRGDTGELFF
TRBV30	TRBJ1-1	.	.	TGTGCCTGGAGTGTGGGACACTTGAACACTGAAGCTTTCTTT	CAWSVGHLNTEAFF
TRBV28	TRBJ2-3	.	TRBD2	TGTGCCAGCAGTCTCCGGACTAGCCTACCCACAGATACGCAGTATTTT	CASSLRTSLPTDTQYF
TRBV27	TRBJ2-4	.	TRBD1	TGTGCCAGCAGTTTAATGACAGGGGACATTCAGTACTTC	CASSLMTGDIQYF
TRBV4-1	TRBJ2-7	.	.	TGCGCCAGCAGCCCCTCAGGGGACACCTCCTACGAGCAGTACTTC	CASSPSGDTSYEQYF
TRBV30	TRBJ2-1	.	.	TGTGCCTGGAACGGGGGCAGGGGCGAGGAGCAGTTCTTC	CAWNGGRGEEQFF
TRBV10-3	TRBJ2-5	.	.	TGTGCCATCAGTGAGTCGGGAGGGACAGGCCAAGAGACCCAGTACTTC	CAISESGGTGQETQYF
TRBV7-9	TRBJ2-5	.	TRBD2	TGTGCCAGCACCCCACCGACTAGCGGAGAGACCCAGTACTTC	CASTPPTSGETQYF
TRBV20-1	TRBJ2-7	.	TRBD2	TGCAGTGCAGCGATGCTAGCGGCCTCCCCCTACGAGCAGTACTTC	CSAAMLAASPYEQYF
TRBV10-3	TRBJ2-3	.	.	TGTGCCATCAGTGAGACCACTCTACTAGACCCGGGGTATTTT	CAISETTLLDPGYF
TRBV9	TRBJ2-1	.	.	TGTGCCAGCAGCCCCGAGGAGCGGGACATCCATGAGCAGTTCTTC	CASSPEERDIHEQFF